Detailed here is one T cell receptor beta chain. Its antigen remains unknown. Template switching added a universal primer site, and cDNA bore unique molecular identifiers. TCRdb reprocessed the 5' RACE reads with MiXCR, giving one entry per CDR3 protein. The top ten hold 0.27% of the sample, which has more than 1.5 million distinct CDR3 sequences, 32% seen once. The sample originates from a study of identical twins. Whole-study results and caveats: Models underestimated how often monozygotic twins shared out-of-frame TCR alpha. The study found excess low generation probability among twin-shared out-of-frame alpha sequences.

Every donor was a healthy Caucasian. Germline lookup yields CDR1 MDHEN and CDR2 SYDVKM. The junction had 11 bases not matched to a gene; V was cut back by 1 base and J by 7 bases. The CDR3 is 17 amino acids. This chain joins TRBV28 and TRBJ2-7; 12 nucleotides align to TRBD2. The sequenced material came from cord blood. The receptor was derived from a newborn girl in good health. The CDR3 nucleotides read TGTGCCAGCAGTTTATCCCTAGCGGGAGGGTCCTACAATGAGCAGTACTTC. Translating it yields CASSLSLAGGSYNEQYF. Full variable domain (missing parts from reference TRBV28 and TRBJ2-7): DVKVTQSSRYLVKRTGEKVFLECVQDMDHENMFWYRQDPGLGLRLIYFSYDVKMKEKGDIPEGYSVSREKKERFSLILESASTNQTSMYLCASSLSLAGGSYNEQYFGPGTRLTVT.